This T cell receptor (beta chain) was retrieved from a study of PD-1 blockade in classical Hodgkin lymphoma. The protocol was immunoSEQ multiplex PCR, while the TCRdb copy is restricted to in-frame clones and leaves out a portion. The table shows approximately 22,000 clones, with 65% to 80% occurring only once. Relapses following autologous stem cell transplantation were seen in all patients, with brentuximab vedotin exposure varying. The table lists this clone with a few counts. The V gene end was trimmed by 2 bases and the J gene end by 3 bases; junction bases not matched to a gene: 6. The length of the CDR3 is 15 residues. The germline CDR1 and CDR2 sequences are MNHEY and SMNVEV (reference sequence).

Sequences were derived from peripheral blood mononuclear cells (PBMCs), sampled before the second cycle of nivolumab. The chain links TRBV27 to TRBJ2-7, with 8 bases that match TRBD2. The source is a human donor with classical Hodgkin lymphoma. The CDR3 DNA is TGTGCCAGCAGTTTAAAGTCTAGCGGGTTCTACGAGCAGTACTTC. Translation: CASSLKSSGFYEQYF.